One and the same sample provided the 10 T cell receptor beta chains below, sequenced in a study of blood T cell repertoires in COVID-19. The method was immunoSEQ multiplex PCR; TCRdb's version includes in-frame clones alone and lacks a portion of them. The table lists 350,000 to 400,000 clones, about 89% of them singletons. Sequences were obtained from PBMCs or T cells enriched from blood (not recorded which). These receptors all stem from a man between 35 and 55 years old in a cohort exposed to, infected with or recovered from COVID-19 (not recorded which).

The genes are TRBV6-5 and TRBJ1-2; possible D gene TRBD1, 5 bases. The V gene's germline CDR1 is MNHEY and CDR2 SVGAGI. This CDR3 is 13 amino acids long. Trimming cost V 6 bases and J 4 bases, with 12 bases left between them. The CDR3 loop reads CASRKPGGYGYTF. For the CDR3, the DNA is TGTGCCAGCAGAAAGCCCGGGGGCTATGGCTACACCTTC.

CDR3 in amino acids: CASSQGQRETQYF. The CDR3 region has the DNA TGTGCCAGCAGTCAAGGACAGAGGGAGACCCAGTACTTC. This chain joins TRBV28 and TRBJ2-5; TRBD1 might be the D (6 bases). The CDR3 has 13 amino acids. The V end lost 5 bases, the J end lost 5 bases, and 12 bases lay between the germline ends. Germline CDR1 MDHEN, CDR2 SYDVKM. The complete variable domain, with remaining parts taken from reference TRBV28 and TRBJ2-5, reads DVKVTQSSRYLVKRTGEKVFLECVQDMDHENMFWYRQDPGLGLRLIYFSYDVKMKEKGDIPEGYSVSREKKERFSLILESASTNQTSMYLCASSQGQRETQYFGPGTRLLVL.

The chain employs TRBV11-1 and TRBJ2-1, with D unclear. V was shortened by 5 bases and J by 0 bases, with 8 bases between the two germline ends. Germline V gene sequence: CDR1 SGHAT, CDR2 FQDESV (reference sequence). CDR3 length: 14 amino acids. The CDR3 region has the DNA TGTGCCAGCAGCCAGCGTTTCTCCTACAATGAGCAGTTCTTC. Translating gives CASSQRFSYNEQFF.

The DNA of the CDR3 is TGTGCCTGGACAGTAAAGGACAGCTCTGGAAACACCATATATTTT. Translation gives CAWTVKDSSGNTIYF. The rearrangement links TRBV30 to TRBJ1-3; D may be TRBD1 (6 bases). Germline V gene data show CDR1 as GTSNPN and CDR2 as SVGIG (reference sequence). This CDR3 region has 15 residues. V was pared by 4 bases and J by 0 bases, with 13 bases between.

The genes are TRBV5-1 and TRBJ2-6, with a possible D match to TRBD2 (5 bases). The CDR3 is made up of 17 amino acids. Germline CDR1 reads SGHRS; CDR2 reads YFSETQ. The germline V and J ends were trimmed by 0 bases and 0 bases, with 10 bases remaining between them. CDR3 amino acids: CASSLGLNPSGANVLTF. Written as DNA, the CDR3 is TGCGCCAGCAGCTTGGGACTAAACCCCTCTGGGGCCAACGTCCTGACTTTC.

CDR3 residues: CASINGGQGGNQPQHF. The DNA of the CDR3 is TGTGCCAGCATTAATGGTGGACAGGGGGGAAATCAGCCCCAGCATTTT. The chain recombines TRBV28 with TRBJ1-5; 10 positions match TRBD1. J was trimmed by 4 bases and V by 7 bases; bases with no gene match: 10. The CDR3 is 16 residues long. Germline V CDR1 and CDR2: MDHEN, SYDVKM. Full variable domain (remainder filled in from reference TRBV28 and TRBJ1-5): DVKVTQSSRYLVKRTGEKVFLECVQDMDHENMFWYRQDPGLGLRLIYFSYDVKMKEKGDIPEGYSVSREKKERFSLILESASTNQTSMYLCASINGGQGGNQPQHFGDGTRLSIL.

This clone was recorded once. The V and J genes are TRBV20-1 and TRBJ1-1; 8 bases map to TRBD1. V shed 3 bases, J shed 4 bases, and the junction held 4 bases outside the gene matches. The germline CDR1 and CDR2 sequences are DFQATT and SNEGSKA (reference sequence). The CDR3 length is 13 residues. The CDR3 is CSASQDRGTEAFF. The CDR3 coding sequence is TGCAGTGCTAGTCAAGACAGGGGCACTGAAGCTTTCTTT.

Here the CDR3 DNA reads TGTGCCAGCAGCTTGGACAGGGGGCCTTACAATGAGCAGTTCTTC. Protein: CASSLDRGPYNEQFF. The chain joins TRBV5-4 to TRBJ2-1, with 9 bases matching TRBD1. CDR3 size: 15 residues. Germline CDR1 and CDR2: SGHNT and YYREEE (reference sequence). The trim removed 0 bases at V and 4 bases at J, leaving 2 bases unmatched.

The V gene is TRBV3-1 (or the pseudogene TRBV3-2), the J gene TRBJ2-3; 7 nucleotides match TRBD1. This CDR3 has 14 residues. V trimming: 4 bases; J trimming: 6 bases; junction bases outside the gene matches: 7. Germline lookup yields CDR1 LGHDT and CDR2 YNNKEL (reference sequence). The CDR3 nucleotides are TGTGCCAGCAGCCCCGACAGGGCGTCGGATACGCAGTATTTT. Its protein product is CASSPDRASDTQYF.

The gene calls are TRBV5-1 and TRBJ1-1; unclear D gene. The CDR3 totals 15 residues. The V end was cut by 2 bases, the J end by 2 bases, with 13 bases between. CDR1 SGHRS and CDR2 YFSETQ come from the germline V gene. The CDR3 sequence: CASSFGGMSNTEAFF. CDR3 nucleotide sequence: TGCGCCAGCAGCTTTGGAGGGATGTCAAACACTGAAGCTTTCTTT.